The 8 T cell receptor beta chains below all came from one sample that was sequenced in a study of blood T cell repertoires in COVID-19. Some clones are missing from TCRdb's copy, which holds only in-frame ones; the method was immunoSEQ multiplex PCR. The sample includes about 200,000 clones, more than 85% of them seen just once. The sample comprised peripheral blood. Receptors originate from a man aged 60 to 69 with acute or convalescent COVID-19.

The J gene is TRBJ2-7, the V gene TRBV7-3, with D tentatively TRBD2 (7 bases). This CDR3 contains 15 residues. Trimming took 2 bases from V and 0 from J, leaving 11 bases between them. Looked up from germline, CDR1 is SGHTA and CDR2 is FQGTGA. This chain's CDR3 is CASSLGAGASYEQYF. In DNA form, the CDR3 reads TGTGCCAGCAGCTTAGGGGCGGGGGCCTCCTACGAGCAGTACTTC.

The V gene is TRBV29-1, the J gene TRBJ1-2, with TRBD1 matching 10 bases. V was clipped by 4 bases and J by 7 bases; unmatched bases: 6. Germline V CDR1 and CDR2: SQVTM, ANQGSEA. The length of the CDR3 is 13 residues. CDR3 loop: CSVAGQGVVGYTF. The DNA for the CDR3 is TGCAGCGTTGCTGGACAGGGGGTGGTTGGCTACACCTTC. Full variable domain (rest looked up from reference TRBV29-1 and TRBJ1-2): SAVISQKPSRDICQRGTSLTIQCQVDSQVTMMFWYRQQPGQSLTLIATANQGSEATYESGFVIDKFPISRPNLTFSTLTVSNMSPEDSSIYLCSVAGQGVVGYTFGSGTRLTVV.

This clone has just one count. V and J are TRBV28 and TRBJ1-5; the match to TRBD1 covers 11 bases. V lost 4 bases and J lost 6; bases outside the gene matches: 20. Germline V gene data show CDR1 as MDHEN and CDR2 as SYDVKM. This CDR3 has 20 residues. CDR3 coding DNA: TGTGCCAGCAGTTCCCTAACATTGTGGGGACAGGGGGAAGAGGGTCAGCCCCAGCATTTT. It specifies CASSSLTLWGQGEEGQPQHF.

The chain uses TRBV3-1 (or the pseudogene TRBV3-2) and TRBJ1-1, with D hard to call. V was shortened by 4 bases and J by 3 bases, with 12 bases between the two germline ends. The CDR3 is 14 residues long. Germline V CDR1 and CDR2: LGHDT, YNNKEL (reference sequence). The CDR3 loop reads CASSRVNEDTEAFF. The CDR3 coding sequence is TGTGCCAGCAGCCGCGTCAACGAGGACACTGAAGCTTTCTTT.

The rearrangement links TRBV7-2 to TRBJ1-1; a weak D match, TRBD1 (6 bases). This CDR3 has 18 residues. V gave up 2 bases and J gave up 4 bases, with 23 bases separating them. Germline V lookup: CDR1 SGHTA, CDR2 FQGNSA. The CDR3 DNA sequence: TGTGCCAGCAGCTTATCAATATTGGGGGGGCTGGGAAGCACTGAAGCTTTCTTT. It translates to CASSLSILGGLGSTEAFF.

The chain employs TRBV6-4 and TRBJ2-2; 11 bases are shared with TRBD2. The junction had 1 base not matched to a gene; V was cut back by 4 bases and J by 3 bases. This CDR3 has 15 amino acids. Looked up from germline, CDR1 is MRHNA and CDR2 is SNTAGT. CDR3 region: CASSVLAGDTGELFF. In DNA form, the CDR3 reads TGTGCCAGCAGTGTACTAGCGGGGGACACCGGGGAGCTGTTTTTT.

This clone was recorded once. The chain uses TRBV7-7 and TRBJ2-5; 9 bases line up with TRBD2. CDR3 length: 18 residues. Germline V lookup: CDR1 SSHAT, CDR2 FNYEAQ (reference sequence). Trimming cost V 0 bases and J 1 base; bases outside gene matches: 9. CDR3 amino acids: CASSLAPYERGAQETQYF. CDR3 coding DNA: TGTGCCAGCAGCTTAGCCCCTTACGAGCGGGGGGCCCAAGAGACCCAGTACTTC.

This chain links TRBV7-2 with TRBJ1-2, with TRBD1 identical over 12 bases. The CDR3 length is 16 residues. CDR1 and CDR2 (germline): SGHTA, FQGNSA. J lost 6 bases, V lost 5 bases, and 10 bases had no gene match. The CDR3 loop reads CASSPGTGGARDGYTF. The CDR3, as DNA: TGTGCCAGCAGCCCTGGGACAGGGGGCGCCCGCGATGGCTACACCTTC.